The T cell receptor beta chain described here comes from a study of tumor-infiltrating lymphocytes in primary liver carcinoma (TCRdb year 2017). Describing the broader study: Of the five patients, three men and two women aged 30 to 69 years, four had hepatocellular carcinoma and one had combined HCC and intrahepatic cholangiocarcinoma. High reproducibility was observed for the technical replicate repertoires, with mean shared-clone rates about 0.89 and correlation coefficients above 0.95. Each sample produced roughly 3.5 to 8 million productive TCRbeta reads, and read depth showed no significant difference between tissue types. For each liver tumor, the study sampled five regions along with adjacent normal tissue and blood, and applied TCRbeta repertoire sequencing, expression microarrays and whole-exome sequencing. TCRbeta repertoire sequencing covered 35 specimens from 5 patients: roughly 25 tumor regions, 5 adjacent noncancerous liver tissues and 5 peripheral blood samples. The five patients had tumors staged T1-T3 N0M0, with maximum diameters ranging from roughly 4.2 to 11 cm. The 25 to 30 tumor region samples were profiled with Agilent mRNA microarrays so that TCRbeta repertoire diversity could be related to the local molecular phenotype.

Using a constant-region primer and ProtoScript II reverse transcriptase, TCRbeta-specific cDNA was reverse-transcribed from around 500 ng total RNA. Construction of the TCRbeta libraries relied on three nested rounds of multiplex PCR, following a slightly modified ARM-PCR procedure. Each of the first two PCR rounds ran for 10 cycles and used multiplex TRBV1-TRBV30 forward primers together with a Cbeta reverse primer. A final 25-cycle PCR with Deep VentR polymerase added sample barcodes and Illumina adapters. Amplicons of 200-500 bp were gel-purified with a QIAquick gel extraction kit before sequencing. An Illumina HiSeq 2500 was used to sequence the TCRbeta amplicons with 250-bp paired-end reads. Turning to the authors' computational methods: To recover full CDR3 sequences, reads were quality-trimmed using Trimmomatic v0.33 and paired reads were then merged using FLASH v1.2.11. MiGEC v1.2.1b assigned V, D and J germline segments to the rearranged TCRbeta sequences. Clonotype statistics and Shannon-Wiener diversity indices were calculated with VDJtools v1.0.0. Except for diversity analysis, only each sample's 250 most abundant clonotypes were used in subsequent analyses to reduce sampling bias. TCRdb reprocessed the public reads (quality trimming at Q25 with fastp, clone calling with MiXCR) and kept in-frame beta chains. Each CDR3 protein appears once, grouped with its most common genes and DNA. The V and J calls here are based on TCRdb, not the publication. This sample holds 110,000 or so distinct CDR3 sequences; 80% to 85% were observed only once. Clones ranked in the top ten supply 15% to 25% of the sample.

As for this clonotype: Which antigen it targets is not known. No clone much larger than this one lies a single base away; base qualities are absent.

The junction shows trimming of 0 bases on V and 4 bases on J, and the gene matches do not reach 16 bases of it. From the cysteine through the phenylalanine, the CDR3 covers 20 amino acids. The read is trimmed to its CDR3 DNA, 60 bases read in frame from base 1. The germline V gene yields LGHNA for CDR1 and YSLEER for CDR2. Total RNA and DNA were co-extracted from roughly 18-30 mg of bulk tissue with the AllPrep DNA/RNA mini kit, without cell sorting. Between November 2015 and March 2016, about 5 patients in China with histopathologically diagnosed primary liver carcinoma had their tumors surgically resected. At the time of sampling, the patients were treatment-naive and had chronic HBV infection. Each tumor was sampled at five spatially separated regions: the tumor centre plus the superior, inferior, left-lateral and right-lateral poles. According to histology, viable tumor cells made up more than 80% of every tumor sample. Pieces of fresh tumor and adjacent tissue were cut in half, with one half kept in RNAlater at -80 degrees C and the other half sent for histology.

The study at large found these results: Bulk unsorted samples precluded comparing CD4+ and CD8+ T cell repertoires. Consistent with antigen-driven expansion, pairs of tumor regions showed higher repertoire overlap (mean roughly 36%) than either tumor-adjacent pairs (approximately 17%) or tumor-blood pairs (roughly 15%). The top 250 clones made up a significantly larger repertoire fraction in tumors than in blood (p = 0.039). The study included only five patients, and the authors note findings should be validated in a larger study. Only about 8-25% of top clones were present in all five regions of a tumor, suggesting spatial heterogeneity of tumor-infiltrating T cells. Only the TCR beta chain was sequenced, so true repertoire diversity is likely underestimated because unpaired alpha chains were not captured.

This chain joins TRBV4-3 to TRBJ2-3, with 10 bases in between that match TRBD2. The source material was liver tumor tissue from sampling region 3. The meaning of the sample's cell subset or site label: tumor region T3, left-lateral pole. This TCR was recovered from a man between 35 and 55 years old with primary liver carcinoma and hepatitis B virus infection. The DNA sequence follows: TGCGCCAGCAGCCAAGATTTTCCCTCGGGGGCTAGCGGGAGAGCAGATACGCAGTATTTT. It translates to CASSQDFPSGASGRADTQYF.